These T cell receptor beta chains were read from a single sample in a study of T cells in Graves' hyperthyroidism and ophthalmopathy. In TCRdb, the multiplex PCR reads were re-called with MiXCR into one record per CDR3 protein. The sample carries roughly 800,000 distinct CDR3 sequences, 38% recorded once. Sequencing was performed on blood. These TCRs come from a man between 18 and 29 years old with Graves' hyperthyroidism. Both conserved end residues are part of each CDR3. Fields, in order: D gene, V gene, J gene, clone size, CDR3 DNA, CDR3 protein. D genes are given only for firm matches. Part of the rows lack a size; the others show once, few, many or a class for expanded clones.

d_call: .; v_call: TRBV10-3; j_call: TRBJ2-7; clone_size: many; cdr3_nt: TGTGCCATCAGTGTAGCGGAGAACTACGAGCAGTACTTC; cdr3_aa: CAISVAENYEQYF
d_call: TRBD2; v_call: TRBV9; j_call: TRBJ2-5; clone_size: many; cdr3_nt: TGTGCCAGCAGCCGGGAGGCCGAAGAGACCCAGTACTTC; cdr3_aa: CASSREAEETQYF
d_call: TRBD2; v_call: TRBV2; j_call: TRBJ2-5; clone_size: .; cdr3_nt: TGTGCCAGCGGGGGACTAGCGTCCACCCAGTACTTC; cdr3_aa: CASGGLASTQYF
d_call: TRBD2; v_call: TRBV10-3; j_call: TRBJ2-7; clone_size: many; cdr3_nt: TGTGCCATCAGCGCGGGACTAGCGGGAGGTTCCTACGAGCAGTACTTC; cdr3_aa: CAISAGLAGGSYEQYF
d_call: .; v_call: TRBV2; j_call: TRBJ1-5; clone_size: .; cdr3_nt: TGTGCCAGCAGTTACTCCGACTGGCAGGTAGATCAGCCCCAGCATTTT; cdr3_aa: CASSYSDWQVDQPQHF
d_call: TRBD1; v_call: TRBV25-1; j_call: TRBJ2-7; clone_size: .; cdr3_nt: TGTGCCAGCAGTGCATCAGCCGGGACAGGGGTCGGCGAGCAGTACTTC; cdr3_aa: CASSASAGTGVGEQYF
d_call: TRBD1; v_call: TRBV29-1; j_call: TRBJ2-7; clone_size: few; cdr3_nt: TGCAGCGTTGAAGATCGGGACAGGGCCTACGAGCAGTACTTC; cdr3_aa: CSVEDRDRAYEQYF
d_call: .; v_call: TRBV19; j_call: TRBJ2-7; clone_size: .; cdr3_nt: TGTGCCAGTAGTATGGGGGGCCCCGACGAGCAGTACTTC; cdr3_aa: CASSMGGPDEQYF
d_call: TRBD1; v_call: TRBV7-9; j_call: TRBJ2-5; clone_size: .; cdr3_nt: TGTGCCAGCAGCCCGCGTGGGACAGGGAACCAAGAGACCCAGTACTTC; cdr3_aa: CASSPRGTGNQETQYF
d_call: TRBD1; v_call: TRBV29-1; j_call: TRBJ2-5; clone_size: .; cdr3_nt: TGCAGCGTTGCTGGGACAGGGAGCGAGACCCAGTACTTC; cdr3_aa: CSVAGTGSETQYF
d_call: TRBD1; v_call: TRBV7-2; j_call: TRBJ1-1; clone_size: .; cdr3_nt: TGTGCCAGCAGCTTTTACAGGGGGGGGAACACTGAAGCTTTCTTT; cdr3_aa: CASSFYRGGNTEAFF
d_call: TRBD2; v_call: TRBV7-2; j_call: TRBJ2-5; clone_size: .; cdr3_nt: TGTGCCAGCAGCTTAGGGGGGGGTCCTCAAGAGACCCAGTACTTC; cdr3_aa: CASSLGGGPQETQYF
d_call: .; v_call: TRBV29-1; j_call: TRBJ2-7; clone_size: .; cdr3_nt: TGCAGCAGTAGAGTCCGCGGGGATGCCTACGAGCAGTACTTC; cdr3_aa: CSSRVRGDAYEQYF
d_call: .; v_call: TRBV7-9; j_call: TRBJ2-5; clone_size: many; cdr3_nt: TGCGCCAGCAGCTTGGACAGCGCTCAAGAGACCCAGTACTTC; cdr3_aa: CASSLDSAQETQYF
d_call: TRBD1; v_call: TRBV15; j_call: TRBJ1-6; clone_size: many; cdr3_nt: TGTGCCACCAGCAGTTGGGACAGGGGTAATTCACCCCTCCACTTT; cdr3_aa: CATSSWDRGNSPLHF
d_call: TRBD2; v_call: TRBV24-1; j_call: TRBJ2-7; clone_size: .; cdr3_nt: TGTGCCAGCAGTTACTCCCCTGGCGGGAGTGTTGCCTACGAGCAGTACTTC; cdr3_aa: CASSYSPGGSVAYEQYF
d_call: .; v_call: TRBV7-8; j_call: TRBJ2-7; clone_size: once; cdr3_nt: TGTGCCAGCAGCCCCAGGCGAACCTACGAGCAGTACTTC; cdr3_aa: CASSPRRTYEQYF
d_call: .; v_call: TRBV24-1; j_call: TRBJ1-3; clone_size: many; cdr3_nt: TGTGCCACCAGTGATCCGCTGGGAAACACCATATATTTT; cdr3_aa: CATSDPLGNTIYF
d_call: .; v_call: TRBV7-9; j_call: TRBJ2-7; clone_size: .; cdr3_nt: TGTGCCAGCAGCCAAGAAGCCAGCTGGGACGAGCAGTACTTC; cdr3_aa: CASSQEASWDEQYF
d_call: .; v_call: TRBV19; j_call: TRBJ2-7; clone_size: many; cdr3_nt: TGTGCCACGGGTGGCCTCTACGAGCAGTACTTC; cdr3_aa: CATGGLYEQYF
d_call: .; v_call: TRBV29-1; j_call: TRBJ1-2; clone_size: .; cdr3_nt: TGCAGCGTTCTCGACAGCGGGGAAAACTATGGCTACACCTTC; cdr3_aa: CSVLDSGENYGYTF
d_call: TRBD2; v_call: TRBV10-3; j_call: TRBJ2-5; clone_size: many; cdr3_nt: TGTGCCATCAGTGAGGGGACTAGCGAGACCCAGTACTTC; cdr3_aa: CAISEGTSETQYF
d_call: TRBD1; v_call: TRBV20-1; j_call: TRBJ1-1; clone_size: few; cdr3_nt: TGCAGTGCGTTTAGGCGGGGACAGGGGTTTTTTGAAGCTTTCTTT; cdr3_aa: CSAFRRGQGFFEAFF
d_call: .; v_call: TRBV4-1; j_call: TRBJ2-2; clone_size: .; cdr3_nt: TGCGCCAGCAGCCAAGTAAAGGGGCGGCCCGGGGAGCTGTTTTTT; cdr3_aa: CASSQVKGRPGELFF
d_call: TRBD2; v_call: TRBV6-5; j_call: TRBJ2-7; clone_size: few; cdr3_nt: TGTGCCAGCAGTCAGACTAGCGGGAGCGGCGAGCAGTACTTC; cdr3_aa: CASSQTSGSGEQYF
d_call: .; v_call: TRBV29-1; j_call: TRBJ1-6; clone_size: .; cdr3_nt: TGCAGCGTTGCTGGCGGGGACGCGAATCCCCTCCACTTT; cdr3_aa: CSVAGGDANPLHF
d_call: TRBD1; v_call: TRBV7-9; j_call: TRBJ1-1; clone_size: .; cdr3_nt: TGTGCCAGCAGCTTCCGACAGGGGGCGGGCACTGAAGCTTTCTTT; cdr3_aa: CASSFRQGAGTEAFF
d_call: TRBD2; v_call: TRBV9; j_call: TRBJ2-3; clone_size: .; cdr3_nt: TGTGCCAGCACCACCGGGACTAGCGGCACAGATACGCAGTATTTT; cdr3_aa: CASTTGTSGTDTQYF
d_call: .; v_call: TRBV7-3; j_call: TRBJ1-1; clone_size: .; cdr3_nt: TGTGCCAGCAGCTTAGGGGCTACGATAAACACTGAAGCTTTCTTT; cdr3_aa: CASSLGATINTEAFF
d_call: .; v_call: TRBV7-9; j_call: TRBJ2-5; clone_size: few; cdr3_nt: TGTGCCAGCAGCTTATGGTCCGGGGGCTTGGAGACCCAGTACTTC; cdr3_aa: CASSLWSGGLETQYF
d_call: .; v_call: TRBV5-4; j_call: TRBJ1-1; clone_size: .; cdr3_nt: TGTGCCAGCAGCTCCCACAATGATGACACTGAAGCTTTCTTT; cdr3_aa: CASSSHNDDTEAFF
d_call: .; v_call: TRBV6-2/TRBV6-3; j_call: TRBJ1-5; clone_size: .; cdr3_nt: TGTGCCAGCAGTTTCGGGCAGAAGGAGACCCAGCATTTT; cdr3_aa: CASSFGQKETQHF
d_call: TRBD2; v_call: TRBV9; j_call: TRBJ2-5; clone_size: many; cdr3_nt: TGTGCCAGCAGCGTGACTAGCGGGCCAAACGGAGAGACCCAGTACTTC; cdr3_aa: CASSVTSGPNGETQYF
d_call: TRBD1; v_call: TRBV9; j_call: TRBJ1-1; clone_size: many; cdr3_nt: TGTGCCAGCAGCGCCCGGGACAGGGACGTCACTGAAGCTTTCTTT; cdr3_aa: CASSARDRDVTEAFF
d_call: .; v_call: TRBV5-1; j_call: TRBJ2-6; clone_size: .; cdr3_nt: TGCGCCAGCAGCCGGAACACAGGGTCTGGGGCCAACGTCCTGACTTTC; cdr3_aa: CASSRNTGSGANVLTF
d_call: TRBD1; v_call: TRBV2; j_call: TRBJ1-4; clone_size: .; cdr3_nt: TGTGCCAGCAGGGATCGGACAGGAATAGAAAAACTGTTTTTT; cdr3_aa: CASRDRTGIEKLFF
d_call: .; v_call: TRBV13; j_call: TRBJ1-1; clone_size: few; cdr3_nt: TGTGCCAGCAGCTTTCGGATTTACCCCACTGAAGCTTTCTTT; cdr3_aa: CASSFRIYPTEAFF